Listed here is a single T cell receptor beta chain. Antigen specificity is unknown. These data originate in a study of cytomegalovirus exposure and HLA in healthy donors. General study results and limits: Rates of TCR association differed by HLA locus in a later analysis, with DRB1 highest and HLA-C lowest.

Germline CDR1 is SGHTA and CDR2 is FQGNSA. This CDR3 contains 17 residues. J lost 0 bases, V lost 2 bases, and 8 bases had no gene match. The PCR was carried out with 60 Vbeta primers and 13 Jbeta primers. Original processing methods: It was a later analysis that counted roughly 80 million unique TCR beta chains, of which approximately 11 million were shared. TCRdb keeps only in-frame clones here, not all; method: immunoSEQ multiplex PCR. The V and J calls and clone size are taken from that table; D and trimming were inferred from the DNA. Here the sample spans roughly 200,000 clones, roughly 84% being singletons.

This clonotype was sampled from a man aged 50-59 years in good health and CMV-seronegative. Sequences were obtained from PBMCs. The chain joins TRBV7-2 to TRBJ2-3; TRBD1 matches 7 bases. The CDR3 sequence is CASSLHPQGPSTDTQYF. The CDR3 coding sequence is TGTGCCAGCAGCTTACATCCACAGGGGCCGAGCACAGATACGCAGTATTTT.